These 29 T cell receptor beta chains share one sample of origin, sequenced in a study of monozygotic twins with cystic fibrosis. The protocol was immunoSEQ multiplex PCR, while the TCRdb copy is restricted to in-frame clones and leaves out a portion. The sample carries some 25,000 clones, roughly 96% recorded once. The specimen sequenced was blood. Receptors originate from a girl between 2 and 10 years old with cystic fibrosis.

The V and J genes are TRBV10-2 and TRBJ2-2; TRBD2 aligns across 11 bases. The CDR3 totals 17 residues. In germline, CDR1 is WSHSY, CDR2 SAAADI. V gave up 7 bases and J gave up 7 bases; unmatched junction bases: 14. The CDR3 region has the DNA TGCGCCAGCACAACGATCCCAAATAGCGGGAGGGGCGGGGAGCTGTTTTTT. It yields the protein CASTTIPNSGRGGELFF.

The CDR3 spells CASSQPGIGRGFNNEQFF. CDR3 DNA sequence: TGTGCCAGCAGCCAACCAGGGATTGGAAGGGGGTTTAACAATGAGCAGTTCTTC. V usage is TRBV16 and J usage is TRBJ2-1; TRBD1 is a possible D gene (6 bases). The CDR3 contains 18 residues. Germline V gene sequence: CDR1 KGHSY, CDR2 FQNENV. Trimming took off 2 bases at V and 5 bases at J, with 22 bases between the two ends.

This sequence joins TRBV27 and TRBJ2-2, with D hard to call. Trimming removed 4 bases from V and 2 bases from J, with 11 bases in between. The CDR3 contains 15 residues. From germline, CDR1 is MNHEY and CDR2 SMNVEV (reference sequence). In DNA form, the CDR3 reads TGTGCCAGCAGTTCCTCGAATTATAACACCGGGGAGCTGTTTTTT. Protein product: CASSSSNYNTGELFF.

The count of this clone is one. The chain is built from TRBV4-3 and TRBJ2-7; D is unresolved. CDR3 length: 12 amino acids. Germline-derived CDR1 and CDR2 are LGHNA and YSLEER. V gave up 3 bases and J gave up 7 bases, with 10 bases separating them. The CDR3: CASSHPLGEQYF. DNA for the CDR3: TGCGCCAGCAGCCACCCTTTAGGGGAGCAGTACTTC.

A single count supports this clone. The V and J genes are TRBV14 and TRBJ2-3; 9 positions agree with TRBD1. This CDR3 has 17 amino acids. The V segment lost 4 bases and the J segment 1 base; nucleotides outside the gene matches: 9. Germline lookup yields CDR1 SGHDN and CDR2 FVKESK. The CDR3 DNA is TGTGCCAGCAGCCTACGGGGCAGGACAGGGGGCACAGATACGCAGTATTTT. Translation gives CASSLRGRTGGTDTQYF.

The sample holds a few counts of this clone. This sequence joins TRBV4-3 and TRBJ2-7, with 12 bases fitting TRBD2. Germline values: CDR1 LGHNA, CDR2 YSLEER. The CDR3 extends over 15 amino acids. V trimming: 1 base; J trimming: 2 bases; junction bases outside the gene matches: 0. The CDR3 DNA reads TGCGCCAGCAGCCAAGGACTAGCGGGAGCCTACGAGCAGTACTTC. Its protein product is CASSQGLAGAYEQYF.

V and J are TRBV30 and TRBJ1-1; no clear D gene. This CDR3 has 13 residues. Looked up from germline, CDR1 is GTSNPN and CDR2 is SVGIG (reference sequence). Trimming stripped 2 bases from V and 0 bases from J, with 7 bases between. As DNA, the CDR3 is TGTGCCTGGAGTATCAGCGTGAACACTGAAGCTTTCTTT. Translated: CAWSISVNTEAFF.

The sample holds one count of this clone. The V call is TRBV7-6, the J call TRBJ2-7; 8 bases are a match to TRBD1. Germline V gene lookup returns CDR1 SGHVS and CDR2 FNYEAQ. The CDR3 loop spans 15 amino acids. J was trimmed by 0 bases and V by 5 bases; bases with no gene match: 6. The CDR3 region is CASSQWTGSSYEQYF. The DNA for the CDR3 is TGTGCCAGCAGCCAGTGGACAGGGAGCTCCTACGAGCAGTACTTC.

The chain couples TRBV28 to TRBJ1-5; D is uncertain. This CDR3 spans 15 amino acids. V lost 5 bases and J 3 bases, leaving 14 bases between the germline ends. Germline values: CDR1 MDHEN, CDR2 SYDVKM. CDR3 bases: TGTGCCAGCAGTAGAATCGGACGGATCAATCAGCCCCAGCATTTT. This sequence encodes CASSRIGRINQPQHF.

In DNA, the CDR3 is TGTGCCAGCAGCTTAGCTCGGGCGCTTTCGACCAATGAGCAGTTCTTC. It specifies CASSLARALSTNEQFF. The chain is built from TRBV7-2 and TRBJ2-1, with no clear D. Trimming stripped 0 bases from V and 6 bases from J, with 15 bases between. CDR3 length: 16 residues. Germline V gives CDR1 SGHTA, CDR2 FQGNSA.

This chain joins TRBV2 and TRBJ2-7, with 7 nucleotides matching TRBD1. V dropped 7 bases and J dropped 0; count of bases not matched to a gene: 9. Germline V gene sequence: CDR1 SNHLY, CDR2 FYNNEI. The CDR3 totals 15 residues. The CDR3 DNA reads TGTGCCAGCATTTCAAACAGGGGACCCTCCTACGAGCAGTACTTC. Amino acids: CASISNRGPSYEQYF.

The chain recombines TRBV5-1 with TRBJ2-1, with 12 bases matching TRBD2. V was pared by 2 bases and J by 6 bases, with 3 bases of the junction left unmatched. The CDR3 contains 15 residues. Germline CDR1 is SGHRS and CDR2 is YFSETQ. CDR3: CASSFLAGGANEQFF. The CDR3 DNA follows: TGCGCCAGCAGCTTTCTAGCGGGAGGGGCCAATGAGCAGTTCTTC.

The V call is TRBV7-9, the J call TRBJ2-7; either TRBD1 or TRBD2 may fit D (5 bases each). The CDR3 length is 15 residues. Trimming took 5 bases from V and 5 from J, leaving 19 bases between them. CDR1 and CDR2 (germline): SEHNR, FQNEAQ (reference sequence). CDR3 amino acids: CASSPLAGNIHEQYF. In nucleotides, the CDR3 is TGTGCCAGCAGCCCTCTAGCAGGGAATATCCACGAGCAGTACTTC.

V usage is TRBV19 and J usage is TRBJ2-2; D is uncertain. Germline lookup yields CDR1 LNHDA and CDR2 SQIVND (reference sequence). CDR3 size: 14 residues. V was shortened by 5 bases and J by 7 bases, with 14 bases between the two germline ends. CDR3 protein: CASSPPPTGGELFF. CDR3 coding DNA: TGTGCCAGTAGTCCCCCCCCTACGGGCGGGGAGCTGTTTTTT.

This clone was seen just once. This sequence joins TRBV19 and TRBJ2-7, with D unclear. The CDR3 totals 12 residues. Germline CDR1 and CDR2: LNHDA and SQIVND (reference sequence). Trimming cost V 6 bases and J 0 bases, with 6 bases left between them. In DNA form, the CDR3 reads TGTGCCAGTAGCCCAGGCTCCTACGAGCAGTACTTC. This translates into CASSPGSYEQYF.

The CDR3 coding sequence is TGCGCCAGCAGCCAAGATCCCGTGTCGACCCAGCATTTT. It specifies CASSQDPVSTQHF. The V call is TRBV4-1, the J call TRBJ1-5; no reliable D call. CDR1 is MGHRA, CDR2 YSYEKL, per germline. V was clipped by 0 bases and J by 11 bases, with 11 bases between them. The CDR3 runs to 13 residues.

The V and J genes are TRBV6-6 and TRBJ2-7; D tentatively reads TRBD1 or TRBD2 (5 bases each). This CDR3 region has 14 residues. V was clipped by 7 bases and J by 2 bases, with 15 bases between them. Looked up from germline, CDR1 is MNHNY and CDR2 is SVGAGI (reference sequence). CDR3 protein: CASNPTGTAYEQYF. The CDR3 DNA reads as TGTGCCAGCAACCCTACTGGGACCGCCTACGAGCAGTACTTC.

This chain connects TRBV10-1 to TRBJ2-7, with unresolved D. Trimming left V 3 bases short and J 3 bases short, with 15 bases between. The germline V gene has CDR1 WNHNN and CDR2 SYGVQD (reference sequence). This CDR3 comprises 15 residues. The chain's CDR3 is CASSDPDPAVYEQYF. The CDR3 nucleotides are TGCGCCAGCAGTGATCCCGATCCGGCAGTCTACGAGCAGTACTTC.

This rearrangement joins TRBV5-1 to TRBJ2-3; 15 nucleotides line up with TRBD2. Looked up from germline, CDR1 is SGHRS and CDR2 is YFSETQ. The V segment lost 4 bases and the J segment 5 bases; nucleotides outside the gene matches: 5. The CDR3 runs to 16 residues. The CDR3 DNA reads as TGCGCCAGCAGCCTGGGACTAGCGGGAGGCCAAGATACGCAGTATTTT. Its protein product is CASSLGLAGGQDTQYF.

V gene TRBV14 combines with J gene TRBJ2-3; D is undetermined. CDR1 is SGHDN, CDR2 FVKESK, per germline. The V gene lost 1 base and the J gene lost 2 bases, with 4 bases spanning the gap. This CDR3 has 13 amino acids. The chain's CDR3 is CASSQADTDTQYF. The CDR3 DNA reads TGTGCCAGCAGCCAAGCAGACACAGATACGCAGTATTTT.

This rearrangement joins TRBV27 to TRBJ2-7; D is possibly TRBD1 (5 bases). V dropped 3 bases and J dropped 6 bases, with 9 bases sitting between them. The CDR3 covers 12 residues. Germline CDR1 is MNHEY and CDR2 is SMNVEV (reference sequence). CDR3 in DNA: TGTGCCAGCAGTTTCGGTGGGGCCGAGCAGTACTTC. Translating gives CASSFGGAEQYF.

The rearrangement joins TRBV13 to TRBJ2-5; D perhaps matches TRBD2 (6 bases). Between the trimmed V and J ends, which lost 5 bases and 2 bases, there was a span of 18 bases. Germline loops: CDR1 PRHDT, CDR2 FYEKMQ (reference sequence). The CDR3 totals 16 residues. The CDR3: CASSPRASGGQETQYF. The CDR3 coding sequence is TGTGCCAGCAGCCCCAGGGCTTCCGGGGGACAAGAGACCCAGTACTTC.

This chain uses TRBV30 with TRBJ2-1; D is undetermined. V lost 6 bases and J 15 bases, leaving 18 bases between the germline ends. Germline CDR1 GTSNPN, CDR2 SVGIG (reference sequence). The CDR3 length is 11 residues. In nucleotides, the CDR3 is TGTGCCTGTTGGCTAGTAGAACGGCCGTTCTTC. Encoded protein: CACWLVERPFF.

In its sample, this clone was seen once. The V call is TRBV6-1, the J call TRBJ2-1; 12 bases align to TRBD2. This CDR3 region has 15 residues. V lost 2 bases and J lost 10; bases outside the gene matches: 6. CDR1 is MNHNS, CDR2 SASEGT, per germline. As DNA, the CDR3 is TGTGCCAGCAGTGAAAGAGCTAGCGGGAGGGGGGAGCAGTTCTTC. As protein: CASSERASGRGEQFF.

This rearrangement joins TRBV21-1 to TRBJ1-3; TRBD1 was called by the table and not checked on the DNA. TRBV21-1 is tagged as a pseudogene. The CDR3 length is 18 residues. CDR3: CASSPPRADRAEGNTIYF. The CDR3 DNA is TGTGCCAGCAGTCCCCCCAGGGCGGACAGGGCGGAAGGAAACACCATATATTTT.

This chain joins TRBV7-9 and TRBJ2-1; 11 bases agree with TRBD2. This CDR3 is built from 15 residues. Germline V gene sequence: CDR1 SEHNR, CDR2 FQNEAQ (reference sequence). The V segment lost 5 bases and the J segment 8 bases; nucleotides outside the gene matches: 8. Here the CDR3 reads CASSGSGRANDEQFF. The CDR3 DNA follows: TGTGCCAGCAGCGGTAGCGGGAGGGCCAACGATGAGCAGTTCTTC.

The CDR3 loop is CASSPGDRGHEKLFF. The CDR3, as DNA: TGTGCCAGCAGCCCTGGGGACAGGGGACATGAAAAACTGTTTTTT. V gene TRBV28 combines with J gene TRBJ1-4; 10 bases match TRBD1. The germline V gene has CDR1 MDHEN and CDR2 SYDVKM. Unmatched junction bases numbered 7, after V lost 6 bases and J lost 6 bases. The CDR3 totals 15 residues.

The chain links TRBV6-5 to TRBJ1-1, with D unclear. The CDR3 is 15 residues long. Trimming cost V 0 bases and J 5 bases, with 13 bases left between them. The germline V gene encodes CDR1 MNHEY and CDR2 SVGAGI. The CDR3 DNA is TGTGCCAGCAGTTACTCCTCCAGGTTGGGGACTGAAGCTTTCTTT. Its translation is CASSYSSRLGTEAFF.

The CDR3 region is CATRGGAEGEQYF. Here the CDR3 DNA reads TGTGCCACGAGGGGGGGCGCCGAGGGGGAGCAGTACTTC. The chain is built from TRBV6-6 and TRBJ2-7; D may be TRBD2 (7 bases). V was trimmed by 10 bases and J by 7 bases, leaving 20 bases between them. Germline V CDR1 and CDR2: MNHNY, SVGAGI (reference sequence). The CDR3 length is 13 residues.